Each of the 32 T cell receptor beta chains below was sequenced from the same sample in a study of blood T cell repertoires in COVID-19. Libraries were prepared by immunoSEQ multiplex PCR; TCRdb keeps only in-frame clonotypes and omits some of them. The repertoire has 150,000 or so clones, 65% to 90% of them found once; the top ten carry approximately 8%. The material sequenced was peripheral blood. Receptor source: a man aged 55 to 69 with acute or convalescent COVID-19.

The chain recombines TRBV7-3 with TRBJ2-3; TRBD2 matches at 8 bases. The germline gives CDR1 SGHTA, CDR2 FQGTGA. Trimming at V came to 4 bases and at J to 1 base, leaving 1 base not matched to a gene. The CDR3 runs to 14 residues. CDR3 sequence reads: CASSSAGGTDTQYF. The CDR3 nucleotides read TGTGCCAGCAGCTCAGCGGGGGGCACAGATACGCAGTATTTT.

The V gene is TRBV28, the J gene TRBJ1-1; TRBD1 matches 7 bases. Germline-derived CDR1 and CDR2 are MDHEN and SYDVKM. The CDR3 sequence is 12 residues long. The trim removed 6 bases at V and 4 bases at J, leaving 2 bases unmatched. As DNA, the CDR3 is TGTGCCAGCAGACAGGGGCGCACTGAAGCTTTCTTT. Its translation: CASRQGRTEAFF.

V gene TRBV5-4 combines with J gene TRBJ1-1; D is undetermined. From germline, CDR1 is SGHNT and CDR2 YYREEE (reference sequence). The V gene lost 3 bases and the J gene lost 4 bases, with 13 bases spanning the gap. The CDR3 runs 14 residues. CDR3 protein: CASSWGEDGTEAFF. The CDR3 DNA reads as TGTGCCAGCAGCTGGGGAGAGGATGGCACTGAAGCTTTCTTT.

This clone was recorded a few times. CDR3 amino acids: CASSELETDTQYF. CDR3 DNA sequence: TGTGCCAGCAGTGAACTAGAAACAGATACGCAGTATTTT. The chain uses TRBV6-4 and TRBJ2-3; maybe TRBD2 (5 bases). This CDR3 is built from 13 residues. V lost 3 bases and J 3 bases, leaving 7 bases between the germline ends. Germline CDR1 is MRHNA and CDR2 is SNTAGT.

The chain has TRBV27 and TRBJ1-6; a possible D gene is TRBD1 (6 bases). The V gene lost 5 bases and the J gene lost 10 bases, with 18 bases spanning the gap. CDR1 is MNHEY, CDR2 SMNVEV, per germline (reference sequence). The CDR3 consists of 15 residues. In DNA form, the CDR3 reads TGTGCCAGCAGTCCTTCTGGGGGCCCGGGGTCACCCCTCCACTTT. This codes for CASSPSGGPGSPLHF.

This clone has a single count. The rearrangement uses TRBV28 and TRBJ1-2, with D possibly being TRBD1 (6 bases). V lost 8 bases and J lost 2, with 12 bases in between. This CDR3 region has 13 residues. Per germline, CDR1 MDHEN and CDR2 SYDVKM. The CDR3 loop reads CASLRQANYGYTF. For the CDR3, the DNA is TGTGCCAGCCTGCGACAGGCAAACTATGGCTACACCTTC.

This clone has just one count. V usage is TRBV24-1 and J usage is TRBJ2-7; D not certain. CDR1 is KGHDR and CDR2 is SFDVKD in the germline V gene. This CDR3 is built from 11 residues. The V end was cut by 3 bases, the J end by 6 bases, with 5 bases between. The CDR3 DNA is TGTGCCACCAGTGATGAGCGCGAGCAGTACTTC. Translated: CATSDEREQYF.

The chain employs TRBV27 and TRBJ2-6; TRBD2 might be the D (6 bases). Germline lookup yields CDR1 MNHEY and CDR2 SMNVEV (reference sequence). The V and J ends lost 3 bases and 2 bases respectively, with 8 bases between them. The CDR3 covers 15 residues. DNA of the CDR3: TGTGCCAGCAGTTTGGGGGGAGCTGGGGCCAACGTCCTGACTTTC. Amino acid sequence: CASSLGGAGANVLTF.

J is TRBJ1-2 and V is TRBV19; tentative D call: TRBD1 (5 bases). The CDR3 contains 14 residues. The V gene lost 9 bases and the J gene lost 4 bases, with 18 bases spanning the gap. Germline V lookup: CDR1 LNHDA, CDR2 SQIVND (reference sequence). As DNA, the CDR3 is TGTGCCAGCCTACCCAGGAGGGACCCCTATGGCTACACCTTC. This encodes CASLPRRDPYGYTF.

In this sample, this clone turned up a few times. The genes are TRBV4-1 and TRBJ2-3; 12 positions agree with TRBD2. The CDR3 is 15 residues long. The germline gives CDR1 MGHRA, CDR2 YSYEKL. The V gene end was trimmed by 5 bases and the J gene end by 5 bases; junction bases not matched to a gene: 5. CDR3 DNA sequence: TGCGCCAGCAGCAGACTAGCGGGAGTAGGAGATACGCAGTATTTT. It translates to CASSRLAGVGDTQYF.

The chain is built from TRBV28 and TRBJ2-1; TRBD1 aligns across 8 bases. Germline V gene sequence: CDR1 MDHEN, CDR2 SYDVKM. With 8 bases clipped from V and 7 bases from J, the junction kept 7 bases outside the gene matches. The CDR3 loop spans 13 amino acids. CDR3 DNA: TGTGCCAGCGGTCAGGGGGCGCGAAATGAGCAGTTCTTC. It codes for CASGQGARNEQFF.

V gene TRBV3-1 (or the pseudogene TRBV3-2) combines with J gene TRBJ2-1; 11 bases fit TRBD2. Per germline, CDR1 LGHDT and CDR2 YNNKEL (reference sequence). The ends lost 6 bases at V and 9 bases at J; junction bases unmatched: 7. The CDR3 length is 14 residues. The CDR3 DNA is TGTGCCAGCAGATTGACTAGCGGGGCACGTGAGCAGTTCTTC. Translating gives CASRLTSGAREQFF.

The chain carries TRBV10-3 and TRBJ1-2; 8 bases map to TRBD1. CDR1 and CDR2 from the germline V gene are ENHRY and SYGVKD. The J segment lost 1 base and the V segment lost 3 bases, leaving 10 bases of the junction unmatched. The length of the CDR3 is 17 residues. The CDR3 is CAISEGPGGADNYGYTF. Written as DNA, the CDR3 is TGTGCCATCAGTGAAGGCCCAGGGGGCGCGGATAACTATGGCTACACCTTC.

The V gene is TRBV3-1 (or the pseudogene TRBV3-2), the J gene TRBJ2-3; 8 bases agree with TRBD2. The CDR3 covers 14 residues. The trim removed 4 bases at V and 4 bases at J, leaving 4 bases unmatched. Per germline, CDR1 LGHDT and CDR2 YNNKEL (reference sequence). CDR3 bases: TGTGCCAGCAGCCTAAGCGGGAGCTCAGATACGCAGTATTTT. It codes for CASSLSGSSDTQYF.

The chain carries TRBV6-6 and TRBJ1-6; the D gene is possibly TRBD1 (5 bases). Germline CDR1 and CDR2: MNHNY and SVGAGI (reference sequence). V was trimmed by 5 bases and J by 7 bases, leaving 12 bases between them. The CDR3 spans 14 residues. CDR3 sequence (DNA): TGTGCCAGCAGTCCCCAGGGTGGGAATTCACCCCTCCACTTT. Protein: CASSPQGGNSPLHF.

The chain carries TRBV27 and TRBJ2-3, with TRBD1 identical over 9 bases. Germline assignment: CDR1 MNHEY and CDR2 SMNVEV (reference sequence). The CDR3 length is 15 residues. V lost 2 bases, J lost 5 bases, and 5 bases stayed unmatched. The DNA of the CDR3 is TGTGCCAGCAGTTTAAGGACAGGGGCGGGAGATACGCAGTATTTT. Protein product: CASSLRTGAGDTQYF.

This chain links TRBV20-1 with TRBJ2-2; 7 nucleotides match TRBD1. Germline assignment: CDR1 DFQATT and CDR2 SNEGSKA (reference sequence). Trimming cost V 6 bases and J 0 bases; bases outside gene matches: 4. The CDR3 totals 14 residues. In DNA, the CDR3 is TGCAGTGCCAGTACAGGGGCGAACACCGGGGAGCTGTTTTTT. As protein: CSASTGANTGELFF.

The rearrangement uses TRBV6-5 and TRBJ1-1, with 9 nucleotides matching TRBD1. V lost 0 bases and J lost 3; bases outside the gene matches: 5. This CDR3 is built from 16 residues. The germline gives CDR1 MNHEY, CDR2 SVGAGI. For the CDR3, the DNA is TGTGCCAGCAGTTACTCGAAAGGACAGGGGTACACTGAAGCTTTCTTT. Its protein product is CASSYSKGQGYTEAFF.

A remark on this clone: The sample contains more than one DNA sequence encoding this CDR3. The V and J genes are TRBV28 and TRBJ1-5, with D perhaps TRBD1 (6 bases). Germline values: CDR1 MDHEN, CDR2 SYDVKM. Trimming shortened V by 4 bases and J by 2 bases, and 9 bases separated the two germline ends. The CDR3 runs 14 residues. CDR3 sequence (DNA): TGTGCCAGCAGTTCGGGGGGCGGCAATCAGCCCCAGCATTTT. Encoded protein: CASSSGGGNQPQHF. Complete variable domain (other parts from reference TRBV28 and TRBJ1-5): DVKVTQSSRYLVKRTGEKVFLECVQDMDHENMFWYRQDPGLGLRLIYFSYDVKMKEKGDIPEGYSVSREKKERFSLILESASTNQTSMYLCASSSGGGNQPQHFGDGTRLSIL.

This clone was counted a few times. V gene TRBV6-5 combines with J gene TRBJ2-3, with D unclear. Germline V lookup: CDR1 MNHEY, CDR2 SVGAGI. The V end lost 2 bases, the J end lost 2 bases, and 8 bases lay between the germline ends. CDR3 length: 14 amino acids. CDR3 amino acids: CASSYRLDTDTQYF. DNA of the CDR3: TGTGCCAGCAGTTACCGACTCGACACAGATACGCAGTATTTT.

This chain connects TRBV7-3 to TRBJ2-1, with 8 bases aligning to TRBD2. Germline V gene sequence: CDR1 SGHTA, CDR2 FQGTGA. V shed 1 base, J shed 9 bases, and the junction held 2 bases outside the gene matches. This CDR3 is 13 amino acids long. The CDR3 DNA is TGTGCCAGCAGCTTAATGGGACTAGGTGAGCAGTTCTTC. Translated: CASSLMGLGEQFF.

V and J are TRBV5-4 and TRBJ2-1; D gene uncertain. CDR3 size: 14 residues. V was cut by 4 bases and J by 4 bases, with 12 bases left in between. Looked up from germline, CDR1 is SGHNT and CDR2 is YYREEE (reference sequence). CDR3 protein: CASSPLDLYNEQFF. The CDR3 coding sequence is TGTGCCAGCAGCCCTCTAGATCTTTACAATGAGCAGTTCTTC.

This chain connects TRBV19 to TRBJ1-5, with no clear D. Germline V gene sequence: CDR1 LNHDA, CDR2 SQIVND (reference sequence). The CDR3 sequence is 17 residues long. V was trimmed by 9 bases and J by 1 base, leaving 22 bases between them. The chain's CDR3 is CASSYNPGRGSNQPQHF. The CDR3 nucleotides are TGTGCCAGCTCATATAACCCCGGGAGAGGGAGCAATCAGCCCCAGCATTTT.

The V gene is TRBV15, the J gene TRBJ2-3; 12 nucleotides align to TRBD2. The CDR3 runs 16 residues. Trimming removed 1 base from V and 2 bases from J; junction bases left unmatched: 1. Germline CDR1 LNHNV, CDR2 YYDKDF (reference sequence). The CDR3 DNA follows: TGTGCCACCAGCAGAGGACTAGCGGGAGCCACAGATACGCAGTATTTT. Translation gives CATSRGLAGATDTQYF. The complete variable domain, with remaining parts taken from reference TRBV15 and TRBJ2-3, reads DAMVIQNPRYQVTQFGKPVTLSCSQTLNHNVMYWYQQKSSQAPKLLFHYYDKDFNNEADTPDNFQSRRPNTSFCFLDIRSPGLGDTAMYLCATSRGLAGATDTQYFGPGTRLTVL.

This clone was picked up one time. The chain has TRBV7-8 and TRBJ1-5; perhaps TRBD1 as D (5 bases). CDR1 is SGHVS, CDR2 FQNEAQ, per germline. The CDR3 length is 17 residues. The germline V and J ends were trimmed by 3 bases and 3 bases, with 18 bases remaining between them. The CDR3 region has the DNA TGTGCCAGCAGCTTGATCTCAATTCCAGGGAACAATCAGCCCCAGCATTTT. It translates to CASSLISIPGNNQPQHF.

This chain links TRBV28 with TRBJ1-3; D not certain. Germline CDR1 and CDR2: MDHEN and SYDVKM. CDR3 size: 14 residues. The V end lost 10 bases, the J end lost 0 bases, and 13 bases lay between the germline ends. CDR3 nucleotides: TGTGCCATCGAGGGCGGAGGCTCTGGAAACACCATATATTTT. It encodes CAIEGGGSGNTIYF.

Only one count was recorded for this clone. This chain joins TRBV5-1 and TRBJ2-7; a weak D match, TRBD2 (5 bases). The CDR3 is made up of 14 amino acids. V lost 4 bases and J 6 bases, leaving 17 bases between the germline ends. Germline CDR1 SGHRS, CDR2 YFSETQ. CDR3 DNA: TGCGCCAGCAGCCCCATCTCTATGGGAGCCGAGCAGTACTTC. The encoded protein is CASSPISMGAEQYF.

The rearrangement uses TRBV10-3 and TRBJ2-2, with 7 bases matching TRBD2. Germline-derived CDR1 and CDR2 are ENHRY and SYGVKD. With 5 bases clipped from V and 7 bases from J, the junction kept 7 bases outside the gene matches. CDR3 length: 14 amino acids. The CDR3 is CAISSRELIGELFF. Written as DNA, the CDR3 is TGTGCCATCAGTTCGCGGGAGTTGATCGGGGAGCTGTTTTTT.

Only a few counts were recorded for this clone. The chain combines TRBV5-4 with TRBJ2-5; weak D call: TRBD1 (6 bases). The ends were cut back, 4 bases at V and 0 bases at J, with 10 bases in the middle. Germline values: CDR1 SGHNT, CDR2 YYREEE (reference sequence). The CDR3 is 14 residues long. For the CDR3, the DNA is TGTGCCAGCAGCATAGACAGGTACCAAGAGACCCAGTACTTC. The encoded protein is CASSIDRYQETQYF.

The genes are TRBV19 and TRBJ2-5; 14 bases fit TRBD2. The CDR3 consists of 15 residues. V dropped 8 bases and J dropped 1; count of bases not matched to a gene: 3. CDR1 and CDR2 from the germline V gene are LNHDA and SQIVND (reference sequence). DNA of the CDR3: TGTGCCAGTGGGACTAGCGGGAGAGGCCAAGAGACCCAGTACTTC. It yields the protein CASGTSGRGQETQYF.

The chain couples TRBV6-6 to TRBJ1-6, with 7 bases that match TRBD1. The V and J ends lost 2 bases and 7 bases, in that order; junction bases with no gene match: 5. The germline gives CDR1 MNHNY, CDR2 SVGAGI (reference sequence). The CDR3 is made up of 15 amino acids. The CDR3 protein is CASSYAPGGNSPLHF. Written as DNA, the CDR3 is TGTGCCAGCAGTTACGCGCCAGGGGGAAATTCACCCCTCCACTTT.

This rearrangement joins TRBV2 to TRBJ1-5, with no clear D. V lost 8 bases to trimming and J lost 6 bases, with 17 bases between them. The CDR3 is made up of 14 amino acids. Germline V gives CDR1 SNHLY, CDR2 FYNNEI. The chain's CDR3 is CASCFGGPSQPQHF. In nucleotides, the CDR3 is TGTGCCAGCTGTTTTGGAGGCCCGAGTCAGCCCCAGCATTTT.